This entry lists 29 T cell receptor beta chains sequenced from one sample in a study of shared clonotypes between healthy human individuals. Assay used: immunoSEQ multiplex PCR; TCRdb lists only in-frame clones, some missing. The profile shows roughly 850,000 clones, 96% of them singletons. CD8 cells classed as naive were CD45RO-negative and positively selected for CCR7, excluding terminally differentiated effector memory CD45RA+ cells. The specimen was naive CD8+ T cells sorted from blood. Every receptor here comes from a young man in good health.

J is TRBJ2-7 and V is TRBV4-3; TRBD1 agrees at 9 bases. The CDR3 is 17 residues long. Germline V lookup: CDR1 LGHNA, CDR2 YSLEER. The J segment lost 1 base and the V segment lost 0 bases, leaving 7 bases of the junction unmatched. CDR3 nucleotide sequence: TGCGCCAGCAGCCAAGATACACCAGGGACAGGGTCCTACGAGCAGTACTTC. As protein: CASSQDTPGTGSYEQYF.

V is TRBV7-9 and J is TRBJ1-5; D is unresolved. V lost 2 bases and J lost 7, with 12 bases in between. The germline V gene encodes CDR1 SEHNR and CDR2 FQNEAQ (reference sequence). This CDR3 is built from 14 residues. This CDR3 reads CASSLSSGRQPQHF. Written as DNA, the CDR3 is TGTGCCAGCAGCTTATCCTCGGGGAGGCAGCCCCAGCATTTT.

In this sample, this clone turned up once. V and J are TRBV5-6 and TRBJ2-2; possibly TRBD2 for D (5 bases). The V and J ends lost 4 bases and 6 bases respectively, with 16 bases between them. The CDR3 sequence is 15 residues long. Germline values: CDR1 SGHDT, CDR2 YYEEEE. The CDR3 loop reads CASSHRLTSAGELFF. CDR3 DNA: TGTGCCAGCAGCCATCGACTAACCTCCGCCGGGGAGCTGTTTTTT.

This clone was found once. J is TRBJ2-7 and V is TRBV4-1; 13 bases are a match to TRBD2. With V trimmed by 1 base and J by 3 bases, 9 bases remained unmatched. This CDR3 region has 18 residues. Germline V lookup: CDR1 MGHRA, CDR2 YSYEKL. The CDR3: CASSQAGLAGVGIYEQYF. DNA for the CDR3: TGCGCCAGCAGCCAAGCTGGACTAGCGGGAGTTGGAATCTACGAGCAGTACTTC.

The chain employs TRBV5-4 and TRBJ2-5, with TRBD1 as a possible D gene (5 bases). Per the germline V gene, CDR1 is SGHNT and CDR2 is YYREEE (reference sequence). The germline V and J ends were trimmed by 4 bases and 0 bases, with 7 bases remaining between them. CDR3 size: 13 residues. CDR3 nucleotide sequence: TGTGCCAGCAGCCCGACAGACCAAGAGACCCAGTACTTC. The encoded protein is CASSPTDQETQYF.

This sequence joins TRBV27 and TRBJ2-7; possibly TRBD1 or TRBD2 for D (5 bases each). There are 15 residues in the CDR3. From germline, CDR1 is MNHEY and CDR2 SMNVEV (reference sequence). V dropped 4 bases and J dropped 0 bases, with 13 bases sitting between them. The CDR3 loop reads CASSSPGRYSYEQYF. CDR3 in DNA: TGTGCCAGCAGTTCCCCGGGACGGTACTCCTACGAGCAGTACTTC.

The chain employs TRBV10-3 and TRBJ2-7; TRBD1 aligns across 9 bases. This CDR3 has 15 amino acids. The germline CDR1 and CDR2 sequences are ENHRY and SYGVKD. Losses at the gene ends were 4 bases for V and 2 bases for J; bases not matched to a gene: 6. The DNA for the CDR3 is TGTGCCATCAGTGGAGGACAGGGGAACCCCTACGAGCAGTACTTC. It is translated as CAISGGQGNPYEQYF.

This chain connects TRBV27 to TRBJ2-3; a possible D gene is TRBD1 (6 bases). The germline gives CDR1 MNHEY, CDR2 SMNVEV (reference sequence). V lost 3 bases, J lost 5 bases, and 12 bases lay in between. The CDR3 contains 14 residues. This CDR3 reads CASSFPGVGDTQYF. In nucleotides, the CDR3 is TGTGCCAGCAGTTTTCCAGGGGTTGGAGATACGCAGTATTTT.

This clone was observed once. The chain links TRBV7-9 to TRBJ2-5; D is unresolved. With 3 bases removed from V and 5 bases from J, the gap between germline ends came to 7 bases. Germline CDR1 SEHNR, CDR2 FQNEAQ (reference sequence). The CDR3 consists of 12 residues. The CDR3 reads CASSLDLETQYF. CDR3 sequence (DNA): TGTGCCAGCAGCTTGGATTTGGAGACCCAGTACTTC.

CDR3: CASSSEGNTEAFF. DNA of the CDR3: TGTGCCAGCTCCTCGGAGGGGAACACTGAAGCTTTCTTT. The gene calls are TRBV18 and TRBJ1-1; D is undetermined. Per the germline V gene, CDR1 is KGHSH and CDR2 is LQKENI. The CDR3 covers 13 residues. Trimming shortened V by 6 bases and J by 1 base, and 9 bases separated the two germline ends.

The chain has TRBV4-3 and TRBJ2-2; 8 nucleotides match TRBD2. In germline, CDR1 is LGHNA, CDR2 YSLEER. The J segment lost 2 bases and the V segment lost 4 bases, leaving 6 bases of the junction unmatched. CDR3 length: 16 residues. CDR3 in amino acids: CASSRAGTSNTGELFF. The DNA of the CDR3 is TGCGCCAGCAGCCGCGCCGGGACTAGTAACACCGGGGAGCTGTTTTTT.

This CDR3 reads CASSSAGSEGLETQYF. CDR3 DNA: TGTGCCAGCAGCTCGGCGGGGAGCGAGGGCCTAGAGACCCAGTACTTC. This chain connects TRBV11-2 to TRBJ2-5; D is perhaps TRBD2 (6 bases). Germline V CDR1 and CDR2: SGHAT, FQNNGV. This CDR3 spans 16 amino acids. V shed 4 bases and J shed 4 bases, with 19 bases lying between them.

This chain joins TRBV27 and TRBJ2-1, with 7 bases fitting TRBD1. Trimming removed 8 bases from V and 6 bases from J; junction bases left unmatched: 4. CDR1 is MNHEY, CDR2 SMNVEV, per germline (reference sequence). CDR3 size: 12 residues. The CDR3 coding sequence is TGTGCCAGCTCGACAGGGTCCAATGAGCAGTTCTTC. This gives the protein CASSTGSNEQFF.

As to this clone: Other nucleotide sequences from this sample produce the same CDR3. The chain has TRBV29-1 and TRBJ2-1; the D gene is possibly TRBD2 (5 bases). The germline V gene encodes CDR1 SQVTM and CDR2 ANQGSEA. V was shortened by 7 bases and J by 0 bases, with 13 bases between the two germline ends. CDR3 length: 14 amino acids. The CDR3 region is CSAVGGSSYNEQFF. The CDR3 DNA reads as TGCAGCGCCGTCGGCGGGTCCTCCTACAATGAGCAGTTCTTC.

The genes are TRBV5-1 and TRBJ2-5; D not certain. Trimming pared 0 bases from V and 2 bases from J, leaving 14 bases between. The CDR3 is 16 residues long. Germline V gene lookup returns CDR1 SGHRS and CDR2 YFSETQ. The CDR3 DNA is TGCGCCAGCAGCTTGGCCGTCGGCATACCTCAAGAGACCCAGTACTTC. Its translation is CASSLAVGIPQETQYF.

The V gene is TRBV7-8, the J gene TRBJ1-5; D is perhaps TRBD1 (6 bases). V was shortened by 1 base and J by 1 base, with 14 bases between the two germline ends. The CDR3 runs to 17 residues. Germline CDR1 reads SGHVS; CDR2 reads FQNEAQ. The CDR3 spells CASSLVRTGRSNQPQHF. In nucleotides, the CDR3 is TGTGCCAGCAGCTTAGTTAGAACAGGGAGAAGCAATCAGCCCCAGCATTTT.

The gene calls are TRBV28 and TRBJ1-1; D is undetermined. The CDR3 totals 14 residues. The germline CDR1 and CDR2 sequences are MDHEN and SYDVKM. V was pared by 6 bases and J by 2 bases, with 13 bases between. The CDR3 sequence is CASRHWQINTEAFF. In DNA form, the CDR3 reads TGTGCCAGCAGGCATTGGCAAATCAACACTGAAGCTTTCTTT.

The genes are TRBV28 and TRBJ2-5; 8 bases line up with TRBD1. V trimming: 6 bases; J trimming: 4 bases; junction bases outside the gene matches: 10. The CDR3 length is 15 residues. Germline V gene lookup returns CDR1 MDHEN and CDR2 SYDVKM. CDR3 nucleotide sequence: TGTGCCAGCAGCCCTTTCGACAGGGGTCGAGAGACCCAGTACTTC. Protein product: CASSPFDRGRETQYF.

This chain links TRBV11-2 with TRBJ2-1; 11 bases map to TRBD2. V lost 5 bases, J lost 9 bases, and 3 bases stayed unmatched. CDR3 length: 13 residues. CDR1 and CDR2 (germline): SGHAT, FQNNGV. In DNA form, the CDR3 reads TGTGCCAGCAGCGGGACTAGCGGTCTTGAGCAGTTCTTC. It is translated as CASSGTSGLEQFF.

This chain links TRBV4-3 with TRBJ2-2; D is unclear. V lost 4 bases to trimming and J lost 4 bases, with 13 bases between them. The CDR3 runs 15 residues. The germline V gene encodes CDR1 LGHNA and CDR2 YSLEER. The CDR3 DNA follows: TGCGCCAGCAGCCCCCAGAGCGTTGGCACCGGGGAGCTGTTTTTT. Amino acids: CASSPQSVGTGELFF.

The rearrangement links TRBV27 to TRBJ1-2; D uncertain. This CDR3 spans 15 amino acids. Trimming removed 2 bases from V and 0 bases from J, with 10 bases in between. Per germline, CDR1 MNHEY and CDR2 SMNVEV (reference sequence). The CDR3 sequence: CASSLNPFSNYGYTF. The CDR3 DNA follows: TGTGCCAGCAGTTTAAACCCTTTCTCTAACTATGGCTACACCTTC.

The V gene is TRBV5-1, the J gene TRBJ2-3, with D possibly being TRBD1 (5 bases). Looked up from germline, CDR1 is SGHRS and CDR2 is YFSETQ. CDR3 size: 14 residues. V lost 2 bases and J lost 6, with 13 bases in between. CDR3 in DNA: TGCGCCAGCAGCTTCAGGGTTATGAGTGATACGCAGTATTTT. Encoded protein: CASSFRVMSDTQYF.

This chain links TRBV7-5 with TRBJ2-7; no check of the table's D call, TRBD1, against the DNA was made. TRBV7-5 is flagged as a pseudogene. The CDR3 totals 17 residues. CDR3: CVRSINRPGQATYEQYF. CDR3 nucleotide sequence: TGTGTCAGAAGCATTAACCGCCCGGGACAGGCAACCTACGAGCAGTACTTC.

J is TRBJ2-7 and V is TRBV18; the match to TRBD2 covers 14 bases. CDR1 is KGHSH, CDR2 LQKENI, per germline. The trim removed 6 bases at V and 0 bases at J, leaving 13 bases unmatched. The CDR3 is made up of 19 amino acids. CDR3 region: CASSGKGTSGRRSSYEQYF. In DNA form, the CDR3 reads TGTGCCAGCTCGGGGAAAGGGACTAGCGGGAGAAGGAGCTCCTACGAGCAGTACTTC.

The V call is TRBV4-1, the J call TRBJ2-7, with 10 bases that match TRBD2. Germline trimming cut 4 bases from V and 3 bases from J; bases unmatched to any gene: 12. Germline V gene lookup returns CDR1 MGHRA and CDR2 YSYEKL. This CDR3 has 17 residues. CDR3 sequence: CASSLLITSGMSYEQYF. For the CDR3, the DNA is TGCGCCAGCAGCCTTCTAATAACTAGCGGGATGAGCTACGAGCAGTACTTC.

CDR3 loop: CASSLNQLRNEQFF. The CDR3 region has the DNA TGTGCCAGCAGCTTGAACCAACTGAGGAATGAGCAGTTCTTC. The chain is built from TRBV11-3 and TRBJ2-1; unclear D gene. CDR3 length: 14 amino acids. Germline V lookup: CDR1 SGHNT, CDR2 YENEEA. Trimming left V 3 bases short and J 7 bases short, with 13 bases between.

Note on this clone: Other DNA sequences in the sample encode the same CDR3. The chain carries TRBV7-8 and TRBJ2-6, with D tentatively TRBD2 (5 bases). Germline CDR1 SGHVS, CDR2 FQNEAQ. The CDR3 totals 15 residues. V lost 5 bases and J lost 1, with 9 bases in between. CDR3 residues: CASSPPGSGANVLTF. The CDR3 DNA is TGTGCCAGCAGCCCGCCGGGATCTGGGGCCAACGTCCTGACTTTC.

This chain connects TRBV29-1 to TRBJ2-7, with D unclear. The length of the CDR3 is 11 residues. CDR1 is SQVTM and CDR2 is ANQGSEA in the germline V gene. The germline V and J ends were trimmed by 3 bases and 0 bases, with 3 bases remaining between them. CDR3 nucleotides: TGCAGCGTTGACAACTCCTACGAGCAGTACTTC. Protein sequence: CSVDNSYEQYF.

For the CDR3, the DNA is TGTGCCAGCACCCTCTTTTCTAGCGTCAATGAGCAGTTCTTC. Its translation is CASTLFSSVNEQFF. The rearrangement uses TRBV7-6 and TRBJ2-1; the D gene is possibly TRBD2 (6 bases). In germline, CDR1 is SGHVS, CDR2 FNYEAQ. This CDR3 contains 14 residues. The V end was cut by 7 bases, the J end by 6 bases, with 16 bases between.